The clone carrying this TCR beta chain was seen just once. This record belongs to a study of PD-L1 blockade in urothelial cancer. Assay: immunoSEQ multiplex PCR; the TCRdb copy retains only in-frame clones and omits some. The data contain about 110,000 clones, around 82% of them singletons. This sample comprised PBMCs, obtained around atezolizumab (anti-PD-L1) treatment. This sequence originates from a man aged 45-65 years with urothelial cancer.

The CDR3 coding sequence is TGTGCCAGCAGCCCTACTAGCGTAGGTGAGCAGTTCTTC. Protein product: CASSPTSVGEQFF. V is TRBV6-4 and J is TRBJ2-1, with 7 bases that match TRBD2. The germline CDR1 and CDR2 sequences are MRHNA and SNTAGT. The CDR3 is 13 amino acids. The V gene end was trimmed by 6 bases and the J gene end by 9 bases; junction bases not matched to a gene: 8.